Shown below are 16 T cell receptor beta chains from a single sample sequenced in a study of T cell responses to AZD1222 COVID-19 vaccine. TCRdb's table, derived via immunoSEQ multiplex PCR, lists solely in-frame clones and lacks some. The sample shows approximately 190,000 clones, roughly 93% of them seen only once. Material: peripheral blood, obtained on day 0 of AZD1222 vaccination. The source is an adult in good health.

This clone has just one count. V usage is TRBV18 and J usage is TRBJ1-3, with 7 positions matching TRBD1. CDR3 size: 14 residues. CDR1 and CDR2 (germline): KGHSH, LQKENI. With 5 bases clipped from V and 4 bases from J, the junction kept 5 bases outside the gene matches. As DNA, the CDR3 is TGTGCCAGCTCAGAAGACAGGGTCGGAAACACCATATATTTT. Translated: CASSEDRVGNTIYF. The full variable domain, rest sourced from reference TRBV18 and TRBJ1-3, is NAGVMQNPRHLVRRRGQEARLRCSPMKGHSHVYWYRQLPEEGLKFMVYLQKENIIDESGMPKERFSAEFPKEGPSILRIQQVVRGDSAAYFCASSEDRVGNTIYFGEGSWLTVV.

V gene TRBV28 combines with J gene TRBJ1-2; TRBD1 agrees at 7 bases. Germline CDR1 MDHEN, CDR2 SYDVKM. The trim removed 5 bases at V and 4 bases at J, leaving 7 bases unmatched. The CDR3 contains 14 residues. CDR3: CASSHSTGSYGYTF. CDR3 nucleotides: TGTGCCAGCAGTCACTCGACAGGGAGCTATGGCTACACCTTC.

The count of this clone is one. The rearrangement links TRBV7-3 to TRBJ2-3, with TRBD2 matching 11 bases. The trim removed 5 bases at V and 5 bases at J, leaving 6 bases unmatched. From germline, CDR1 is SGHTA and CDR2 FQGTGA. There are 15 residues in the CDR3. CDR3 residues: CASSPASGGRDTQYF. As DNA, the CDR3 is TGTGCCAGCAGCCCCGCTAGCGGGGGGCGAGATACGCAGTATTTT.

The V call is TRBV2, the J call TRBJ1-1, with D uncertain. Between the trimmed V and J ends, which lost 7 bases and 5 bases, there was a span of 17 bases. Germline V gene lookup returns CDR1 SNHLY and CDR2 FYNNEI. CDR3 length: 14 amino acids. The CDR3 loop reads CASISQVGGTEAFF. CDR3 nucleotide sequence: TGTGCCAGCATTAGCCAGGTGGGAGGGACTGAAGCTTTCTTT.

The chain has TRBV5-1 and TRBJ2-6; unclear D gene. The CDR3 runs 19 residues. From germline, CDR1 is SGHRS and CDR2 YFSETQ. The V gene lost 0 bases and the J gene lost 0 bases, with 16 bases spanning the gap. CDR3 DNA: TGCGCCAGCAGCTTGGCCGCTCACGGTGCTTACTCTGGGGCCAACGTCCTGACTTTC. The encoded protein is CASSLAAHGAYSGANVLTF. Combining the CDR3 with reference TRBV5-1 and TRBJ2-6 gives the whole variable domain KAGVTQTPRYLIKTRGQQVTLSCSPISGHRSVSWYQQTPGQGLQFLFEYFSETQRNKGNFPGRFSGRQFSNSRSEMNVSTLELGDSALYLCASSLAAHGAYSGANVLTFGAGSRLTVL.

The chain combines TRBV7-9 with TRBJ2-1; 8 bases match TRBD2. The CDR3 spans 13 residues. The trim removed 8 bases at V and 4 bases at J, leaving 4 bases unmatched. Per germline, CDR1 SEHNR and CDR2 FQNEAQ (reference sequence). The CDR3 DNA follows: TGTGCCAGCCTTAGCGGGATTTACAATGAGCAGTTCTTC. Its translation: CASLSGIYNEQFF.

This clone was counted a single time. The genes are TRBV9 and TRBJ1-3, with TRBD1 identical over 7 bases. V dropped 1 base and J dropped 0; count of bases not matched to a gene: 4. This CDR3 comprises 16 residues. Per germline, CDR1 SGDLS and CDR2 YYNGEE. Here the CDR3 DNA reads TGTGCCAGCAGCGTAACCGGGACAGTCTCTGGAAACACCATATATTTT. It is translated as CASSVTGTVSGNTIYF.

CDR3 protein: CASTPSHGETQYF. The CDR3 nucleotides are TGTGCCAGCACTCCCAGCCACGGGGAGACCCAGTACTTC. V and J are TRBV6-5 and TRBJ2-5; D unclear. The V end was cut by 7 bases, the J end by 5 bases, with 14 bases between. CDR3 length: 13 residues. The germline V gene has CDR1 MNHEY and CDR2 SVGAGI.

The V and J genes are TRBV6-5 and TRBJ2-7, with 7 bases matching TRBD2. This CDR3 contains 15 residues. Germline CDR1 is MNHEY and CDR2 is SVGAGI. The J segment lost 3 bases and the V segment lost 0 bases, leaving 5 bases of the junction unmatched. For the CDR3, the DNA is TGTGCCAGCAGTTACTCGGTGTCGGGGGGCTACGAGCAGTACTTC. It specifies CASSYSVSGGYEQYF.

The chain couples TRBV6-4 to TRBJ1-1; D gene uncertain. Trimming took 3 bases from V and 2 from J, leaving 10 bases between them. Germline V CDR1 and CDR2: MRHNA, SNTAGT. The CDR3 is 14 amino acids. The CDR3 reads CASSEDWRNTEAFF. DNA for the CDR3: TGTGCCAGCAGTGAAGACTGGAGAAACACTGAAGCTTTCTTT.

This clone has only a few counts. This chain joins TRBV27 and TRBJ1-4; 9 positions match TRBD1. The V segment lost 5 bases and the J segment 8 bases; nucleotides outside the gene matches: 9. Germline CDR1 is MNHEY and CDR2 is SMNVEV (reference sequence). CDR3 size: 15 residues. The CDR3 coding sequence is TGTGCCAGCAGTATAACGGGGACAGGGTACGAAAAACTGTTTTTT. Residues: CASSITGTGYEKLFF.

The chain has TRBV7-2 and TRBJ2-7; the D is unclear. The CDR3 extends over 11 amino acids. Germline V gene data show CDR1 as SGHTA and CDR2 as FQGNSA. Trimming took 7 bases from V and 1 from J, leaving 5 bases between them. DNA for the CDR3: TGTGCCAGCACTAGTTCCTACGAGCAGTACTTC. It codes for CASTSSYEQYF.

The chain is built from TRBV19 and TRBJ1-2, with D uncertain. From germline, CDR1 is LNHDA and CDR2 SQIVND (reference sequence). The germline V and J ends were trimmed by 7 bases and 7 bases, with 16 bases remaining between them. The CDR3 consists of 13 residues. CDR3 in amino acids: CASTSLIWGGYTF. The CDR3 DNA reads TGTGCCAGTACCTCCCTGATTTGGGGTGGCTACACCTTC.

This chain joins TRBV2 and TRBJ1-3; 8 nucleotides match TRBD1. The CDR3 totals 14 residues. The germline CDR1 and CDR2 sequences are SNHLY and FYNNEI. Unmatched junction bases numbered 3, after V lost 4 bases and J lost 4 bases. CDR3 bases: TGTGCCAGCAGTGGTCAGGGGGCAGGAAACACCATATATTTT. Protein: CASSGQGAGNTIYF.

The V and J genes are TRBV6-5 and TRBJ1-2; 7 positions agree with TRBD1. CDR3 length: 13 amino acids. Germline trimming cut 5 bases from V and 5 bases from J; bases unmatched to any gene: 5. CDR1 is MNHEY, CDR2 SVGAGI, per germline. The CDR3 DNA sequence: TGTGCCAGCAGTAGGGACAGACTATATGGCTACACCTTC. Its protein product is CASSRDRLYGYTF.

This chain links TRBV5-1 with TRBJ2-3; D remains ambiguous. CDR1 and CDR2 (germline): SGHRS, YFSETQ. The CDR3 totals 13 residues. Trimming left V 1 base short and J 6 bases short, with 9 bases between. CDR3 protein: CASSLISLDTQYF. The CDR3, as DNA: TGCGCCAGCAGCTTGATAAGCCTGGATACGCAGTATTTT.